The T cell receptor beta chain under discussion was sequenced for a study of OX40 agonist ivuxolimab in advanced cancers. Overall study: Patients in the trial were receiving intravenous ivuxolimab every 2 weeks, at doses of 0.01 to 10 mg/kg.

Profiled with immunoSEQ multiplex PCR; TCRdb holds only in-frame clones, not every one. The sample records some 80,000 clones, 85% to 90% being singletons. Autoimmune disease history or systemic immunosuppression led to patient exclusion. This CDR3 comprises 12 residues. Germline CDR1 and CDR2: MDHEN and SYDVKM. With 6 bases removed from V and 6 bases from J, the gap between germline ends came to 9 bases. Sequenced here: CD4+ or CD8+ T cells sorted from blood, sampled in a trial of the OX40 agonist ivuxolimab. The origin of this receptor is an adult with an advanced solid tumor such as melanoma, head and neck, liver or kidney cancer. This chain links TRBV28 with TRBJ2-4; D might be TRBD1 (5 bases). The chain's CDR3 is CASSLDRNIQYF. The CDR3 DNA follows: TGTGCCAGCAGCTTAGACAGAAACATTCAGTACTTC.